The present TCR beta chain was sequenced within a study of T cell clones after liver transplantation. General study results and limits: Donor-reactive sequences fell more than third party-reactive ones, suggesting partial deletion.

Generated by immunoSEQ multiplex PCR, the TCRdb table keeps only in-frame clones and is missing some. The sample carries some 13,000 clones, 70% to 85% recorded once. This clone was observed a handful of times. As yet, its antigen is unknown. This likely reflects a read error, since a far larger clone is one base away. The sample has other DNA sequences that encode this CDR3 too. Sequencing was performed on CD8+ T cells from blood, taken at the 22-month timepoint. The receptor was isolated from a human patient who received a liver transplant. T cells may partly derive from the graft donor.

The CDR3 DNA follows: TGCGCCAGCAGCCATGAGAGAGGAAAGACCTACGAGCAGTACTTC. Protein sequence: CASSHERGKTYEQYF. The rearrangement links TRBV4-1 to TRBJ2-7; D gene ambiguous. The germline V gene has CDR1 MGHRA and CDR2 YSYEKL. This CDR3 is built from 15 residues. Trimming left V 3 bases short and J 2 bases short, with 14 bases between.